This TCR beta chain was profiled in a study of molecular identifiers for immune sequencing clone quantification. With listed TCR primers and previously described methods, bulk TCR libraries were prepared. TCRdb redid the calling of the PCR reads with MiXCR, one entry per CDR3 protein. The data hold about 640,000 distinct CDR3 sequences, with 15% to 20% observed a single time. The ends lost 2 bases at V and 6 bases at J; junction bases unmatched: 11. Looked up from germline, CDR1 is MNHNS and CDR2 is SASEGT. The CDR3 has 16 amino acids. This sequence joins TRBV6-1 and TRBJ2-7; 9 nucleotides match TRBD1. The source is a human donor in good health. Some libraries in this study had Jurkat cell RNA spiked in. Sequenced: naive CD8+ T cells from blood, with Jurkat cell RNA spiked in. The subset denotes: FACS-sorted CD8+CD4-CCR7+CD45RA+ naive T cells. The CDR3: CASSERFGTGTPEQYF. The CDR3 coding sequence is TGTGCCAGCAGTGAAAGATTCGGGACAGGGACCCCCGAGCAGTACTTC.